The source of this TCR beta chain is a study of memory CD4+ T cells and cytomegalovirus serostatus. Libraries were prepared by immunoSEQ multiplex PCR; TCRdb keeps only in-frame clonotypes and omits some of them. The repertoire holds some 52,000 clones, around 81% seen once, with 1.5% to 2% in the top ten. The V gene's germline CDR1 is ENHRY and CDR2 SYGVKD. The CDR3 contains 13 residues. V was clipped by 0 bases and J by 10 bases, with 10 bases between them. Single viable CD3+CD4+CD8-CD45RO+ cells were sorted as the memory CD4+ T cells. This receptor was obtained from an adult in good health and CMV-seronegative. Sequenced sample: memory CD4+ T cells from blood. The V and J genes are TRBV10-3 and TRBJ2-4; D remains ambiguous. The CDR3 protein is CAISESTALIQYF. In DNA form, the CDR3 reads TGTGCCATCAGTGAGTCAACAGCCCTTATTCAGTACTTC.